A single sample is the source of the 7 T cell receptor beta chains below, sequenced in a study of blood T cell repertoires in COVID-19 (dated by TCRdb to the early 2020s). Libraries came from the immunoSEQ multiplex PCR assay. Held by TCRdb, this immuneACCESS table contains in-frame sequences only and omits some clones. Under half of the omission traces to an unresolved V gene where checked; the cause of the rest is unknown. The sample records 65,000 to 85,000 clones, 75% to 90% of which are singletons. 5.5% to 7% of the sample is in the top ten clones. Material: peripheral blood. These receptors originate from a man at least 80 years old with COVID-19, enrolled during active disease.

The V call is TRBV7-2, the J call TRBJ2-6; 9 bases are shared with TRBD1. In germline, CDR1 is SGHTA, CDR2 FQGNSA. Trimming cost V 6 bases and J 1 base; bases outside gene matches: 7. The CDR3 has 17 amino acids. The CDR3 region has the DNA TGTGCCAGCAGTCCCGGACAGGGGAATTCTGGGGCCAACGTCCTGACTTTC. This encodes CASSPGQGNSGANVLTF.

The chain is built from TRBV2 and TRBJ1-1, with unresolved D. CDR3 length: 12 residues. CDR1 and CDR2 from the germline V gene are SNHLY and FYNNEI. The ends were cut back, 7 bases at V and 1 base at J, with 7 bases in the middle. The CDR3 nucleotides are TGTGCCAGCAAAGAGGGGAACACTGAAGCTTTCTTT. This encodes CASKEGNTEAFF.

The V and J genes are TRBV19 and TRBJ2-5; 12 bases map to TRBD1. The germline V gene encodes CDR1 LNHDA and CDR2 SQIVND (reference sequence). Trimming removed 4 bases from V and 4 bases from J; junction bases left unmatched: 10. This CDR3 contains 17 residues. For the CDR3, the DNA is TGTGCCAGTAGTAAGGGCCCGGGACAGGGGGCTAGAGAGACCCAGTACTTC. Protein product: CASSKGPGQGARETQYF. Full variable domain (outside the CDR3, taken from reference TRBV19 and TRBJ2-5): DGGITQSPKYLFRKEGQNVTLSCEQNLNHDAMYWYRQDPGQGLRLIYYSQIVNDFQKGDIAEGYSVSREKKESFPLTVTSAQKNPTAFYLCASSKGPGQGARETQYFGPGTRLLVL.

The V and J genes are TRBV7-9 and TRBJ1-2; 9 bases match TRBD1. With V trimmed by 5 bases and J by 6 bases, 7 bases remained unmatched. The CDR3 has 14 residues. Germline lookup yields CDR1 SEHNR and CDR2 FQNEAQ (reference sequence). CDR3 sequence (DNA): TGTGCCAGCAGCCCCACGGGACAGGGAAATGGCTACACCTTC. As protein: CASSPTGQGNGYTF.

The V and J genes are TRBV5-1 and TRBJ1-1; D not certain. CDR1 and CDR2 from the germline V gene are SGHRS and YFSETQ. The ends were cut back, 1 base at V and 1 base at J, with 11 bases in the middle. The CDR3 is 15 amino acids. The CDR3 nucleotides are TGCGCCAGCAGCTTGTTTTCCCTTCCGAACACTGAAGCTTTCTTT. Its translation: CASSLFSLPNTEAFF.

J is TRBJ1-2 and V is TRBV9; 9 bases align to TRBD1. Germline CDR1 reads SGDLS; CDR2 reads YYNGEE. V lost 4 bases to trimming and J lost 4 bases; unmatched junction nucleotides: 8. This CDR3 region has 15 residues. CDR3 nucleotides: TGTGCCAGCAGCCAGTACAGGGGGCACCTCTATGGCTACACCTTC. This sequence encodes CASSQYRGHLYGYTF.

The chain recombines TRBV7-2 with TRBJ1-2; tentative D call: TRBD1 (6 bases). Germline values: CDR1 SGHTA, CDR2 FQGNSA. Trimming took off 5 bases at V and 0 bases at J, with 13 bases between the two ends. The CDR3 has 15 residues. The CDR3 here is CASSPRTVTNYGYTF. Written as DNA, the CDR3 is TGTGCCAGCAGCCCGCGGACAGTAACTAACTATGGCTACACCTTC.